The source of this TCR beta chain is a study of blood T cell repertoires in COVID-19. Study overall: Researchers got acute and convalescent COVID-19 samples from the United States, Italy and Spain. T cells, B-cell-depleted T cells, or PBMCs supplied cDNA or gDNA.

The CDR3 runs 18 residues. Germline CDR1 reads MGHRA; CDR2 reads YSYEKL. Losses at the gene ends were 1 base for V and 5 bases for J; bases not matched to a gene: 11. Authors' analysis steps: By means of reference gene primer amplification, nucleated cell counts were estimated. Generated by immunoSEQ multiplex PCR, the TCRdb table keeps only in-frame clones and is missing some. V and J calls and clone size are those listed in that table; D and trimming were worked out from the DNA. The sample yields roughly 78,000 clones, around four fifths seen once. This clone was counted only a few times. The source of this sequence is a woman older than 75 with acute or convalescent COVID-19. What was sequenced was peripheral blood. V is TRBV4-1 and J is TRBJ2-5, with 12 nucleotides matching TRBD2. The CDR3 bases are TGCGCCAGCAGCCAAGTAGGGCTAGCGGGAGGGCCCAGGGAGACCCAGTACTTC. Protein product: CASSQVGLAGGPRETQYF.